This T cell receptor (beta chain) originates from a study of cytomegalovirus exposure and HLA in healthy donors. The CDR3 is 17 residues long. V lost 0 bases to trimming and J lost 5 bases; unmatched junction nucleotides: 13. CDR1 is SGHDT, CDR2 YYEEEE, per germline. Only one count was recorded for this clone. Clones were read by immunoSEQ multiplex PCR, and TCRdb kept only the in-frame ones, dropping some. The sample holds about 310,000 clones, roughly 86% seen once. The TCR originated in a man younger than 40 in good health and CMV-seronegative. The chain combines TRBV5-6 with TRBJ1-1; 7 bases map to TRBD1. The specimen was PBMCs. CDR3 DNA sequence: TGTGCCAGCAGCTTGGACAGGGGTGTTGGGTTGATGACTGAAGCTTTCTTT. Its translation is CASSLDRGVGLMTEAFF. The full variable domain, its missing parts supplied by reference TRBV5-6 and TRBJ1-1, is DAGVTQSPTHLIKTRGQQVTLRCSPKSGHDTVSWYQQALGQGPQFIFQYYEEEERQRGNFPDRFSGHQFPNYSSELNVNALLLGDSALYLCASSLDRGVGLMTEAFFGQGTRLTVV.